One sample yielded the 25 T cell receptor beta chains listed below, sequenced in a study of T cell responses to AZD1222 COVID-19 vaccine. Clones were read by immunoSEQ multiplex PCR, and TCRdb kept only the in-frame ones, dropping some. The sample shows about 110,000 clones, about 90% of them seen only once. This specimen consisted of peripheral blood, obtained 28 days after the second AZD1222 dose. Source of these receptors: an adult who received the AZD1222 COVID-19 vaccine.

V and J are TRBV11-3 and TRBJ2-5; the D gene could be TRBD1 or TRBD2 (5 bases each). V was clipped by 1 base and J by 2 bases, with 14 bases between them. CDR1 SGHNT and CDR2 YENEEA come from the germline V gene. The CDR3 contains 16 residues. DNA for the CDR3: TGTGCCAGCAGCTTAGGCCTCTCAGGGAGACAAGAGACCCAGTACTTC. It specifies CASSLGLSGRQETQYF.

This clone was counted once. The chain couples TRBV24-1 to TRBJ2-1; 12 nucleotides agree with TRBD2. V dropped 4 bases and J dropped 6; count of bases not matched to a gene: 6. Per the germline V gene, CDR1 is KGHDR and CDR2 is SFDVKD. The CDR3 has 16 residues. This CDR3 is CATSDQTSGSFNEQFF. CDR3 DNA sequence: TGTGCCACCAGTGACCAGACTAGCGGGAGCTTCAATGAGCAGTTCTTC.

V usage is TRBV9 and J usage is TRBJ1-1; D remains ambiguous. V dropped 4 bases and J dropped 11 bases, with 18 bases sitting between them. The CDR3 covers 13 residues. In germline, CDR1 is SGDLS, CDR2 YYNGEE. As DNA, the CDR3 is TGTGCCAGCAGCTCGCGACGGGATTTACGCGCTTTCTTT. This codes for CASSSRRDLRAFF.

The CDR3 reads CASSHLAGAEAFF. CDR3 nucleotide sequence: TGTGCCAGCAGCCATCTCGCTGGGGCTGAAGCTTTCTTT. The V gene is TRBV3-1 (or the pseudogene TRBV3-2), the J gene TRBJ1-1; D is undetermined. Trimming shortened V by 3 bases and J by 6 bases, and 11 bases separated the two germline ends. The CDR3 contains 13 residues. Germline V lookup: CDR1 LGHDT, CDR2 YNNKEL (reference sequence).

The rearrangement joins TRBV18 to TRBJ1-1; 7 bases match TRBD1. The junction had 4 bases not matched to a gene; V was cut back by 2 bases and J by 4 bases. Germline-derived CDR1 and CDR2 are KGHSH and LQKENI. The length of the CDR3 is 14 residues. The chain's CDR3 is CASSPGTAGTEAFF. Here the CDR3 DNA reads TGTGCCAGCTCACCAGGGACAGCCGGCACTGAAGCTTTCTTT.

V and J are TRBV7-8 and TRBJ1-2, with a weak D call TRBD1 (5 bases). The germline V gene encodes CDR1 SGHVS and CDR2 FQNEAQ. This CDR3 has 16 residues. Trimming stripped 1 base from V and 3 bases from J, with 15 bases between. The CDR3 DNA reads as TGTGCCAGCAGCTTAGTCGTCGGCCAGGGTGACTATGGCTACACCTTC. Protein sequence: CASSLVVGQGDYGYTF. Filled out from reference TRBV7-8 and TRBJ1-2, the complete variable domain reads GAGVSQSPRYKVAKRGQDVALRCDPISGHVSLFWYQQALGQGPEFLTYFQNEAQLDKSGLPSDRFFAERPEGSVSTLKIQRTQQEDSAVYLCASSLVVGQGDYGYTFGSGTRLTVV.

This chain links TRBV20-1 with TRBJ2-7; D remains ambiguous. The germline gives CDR1 DFQATT, CDR2 SNEGSKA (reference sequence). V lost 5 bases, J lost 3 bases, and 8 bases lay in between. The length of the CDR3 is 11 residues. The CDR3 DNA reads as TGCAGTGCTCGTTATGACTACGAGCAGTACTTC. It yields the protein CSARYDYEQYF.

The V and J genes are TRBV7-9 and TRBJ1-3; the D is unclear. Germline loops: CDR1 SEHNR, CDR2 FQNEAQ (reference sequence). This CDR3 spans 14 amino acids. V was pared by 3 bases and J by 2 bases, with 8 bases between. CDR3 loop: CASSLRAAGNTIYF. In DNA form, the CDR3 reads TGTGCCAGCAGCTTGAGGGCGGCTGGAAACACCATATATTTT. Supplemented by reference TRBV7-9 and TRBJ1-3, the full variable domain reads DTGVSQNPRHKITKRGQNVTFRCDPISEHNRLYWYRQTLGQGPEFLTYFQNEAQLEKSRLLSDRFSAERPKGSFSTLEIQRTEQGDSAMYLCASSLRAAGNTIYFGEGSWLTVV.

J is TRBJ2-7 and V is TRBV5-4, with 10 positions matching TRBD2. CDR1 and CDR2 (germline): SGHNT, YYREEE (reference sequence). V was clipped by 6 bases and J by 1 base; unmatched bases: 10. CDR3 size: 16 residues. The CDR3 loop reads CASTTRSGGLSYEQYF. CDR3 sequence (DNA): TGTGCCAGCACCACCCGTAGCGGGGGGCTTTCCTACGAGCAGTACTTC.

This sequence joins TRBV23-1 and TRBJ2-7; no clear D. TRBV23-1 is assigned to the ORF class and has an uncertain function. Trimming stripped 7 bases from V and 0 bases from J, with 13 bases between. CDR3 length: 14 amino acids. Here the CDR3 reads CASIRQSLSYEQYF. The CDR3 coding sequence is TGCGCCAGCATTCGGCAGTCACTCTCCTACGAGCAGTACTTC.

CDR3 sequence: CASEVQGPFEPQHF. The CDR3 nucleotides are TGTGCCAGCGAGGTACAGGGTCCCTTTGAGCCCCAGCATTTT. The chain employs TRBV28 and TRBJ1-5; D possibly corresponds to TRBD1 (6 bases). Germline CDR1 and CDR2: MDHEN and SYDVKM. V lost 8 bases and J 8 bases, leaving 19 bases between the germline ends. This CDR3 has 14 amino acids.

V and J are TRBV19 and TRBJ1-6; the D is unclear. The CDR3 has 15 amino acids. The V gene's germline CDR1 is LNHDA and CDR2 SQIVND (reference sequence). Trimming shortened V by 2 bases and J by 8 bases, and 13 bases separated the two germline ends. In DNA form, the CDR3 reads TGTGCCAGTAGTATAAGGCCCTCACGGGATTCACCCCTCCACTTT. Translation gives CASSIRPSRDSPLHF.

The chain uses TRBV25-1 and TRBJ1-4, with unresolved D. This CDR3 region has 13 residues. Looked up from germline, CDR1 is MGHDK and CDR2 is SYGVNS. Deletions cut 3 bases from V and 7 bases from J, with 9 bases between. CDR3 nucleotides: TGTGCCAGCAGTGACAGCGCCCTTGAAAAACTGTTTTTT. This translates into CASSDSALEKLFF.

The V and J genes are TRBV5-1 and TRBJ1-1; 7 positions agree with TRBD1. This CDR3 has 13 residues. The V segment lost 4 bases and the J segment 3 bases; nucleotides outside the gene matches: 3. Germline CDR1 SGHRS, CDR2 YFSETQ. DNA for the CDR3: TGCGCCAGCAGCAGCACAGGGGACACTGAAGCTTTCTTT. Its protein product is CASSSTGDTEAFF.

The genes are TRBV7-9 and TRBJ1-1, with D unresolved. Germline values: CDR1 SEHNR, CDR2 FQNEAQ (reference sequence). The CDR3 is 12 amino acids. Trimming took off 2 bases at V and 7 bases at J, with 8 bases between the two ends. The CDR3 protein is CASSLFGSEAFF. In DNA form, the CDR3 reads TGTGCCAGCAGCTTATTTGGCAGTGAAGCTTTCTTT.

The gene calls are TRBV3-1 (or the pseudogene TRBV3-2) and TRBJ2-7, with 8 nucleotides matching TRBD1. This CDR3 comprises 16 residues. Per the germline V gene, CDR1 is LGHDT and CDR2 is YNNKEL (reference sequence). V was pared by 8 bases and J by 2 bases, with 14 bases of the junction left unmatched. The CDR3 DNA is TGTGCCAGCGCACAAAGAACCGGGACAGGAACCTACGAGCAGTACTTC. It is translated as CASAQRTGTGTYEQYF.

The gene calls are TRBV7-2 and TRBJ1-2; 9 positions match TRBD1. Trimming cost V 0 bases and J 1 base; bases outside gene matches: 6. Germline V gene data show CDR1 as SGHTA and CDR2 as FQGNSA. The CDR3 consists of 17 residues. The chain's CDR3 is CASSLATGQGLNYGYTF. In DNA, the CDR3 is TGTGCCAGCAGCTTAGCGACGGGACAGGGCCTTAACTATGGCTACACCTTC.

V is TRBV27 and J is TRBJ2-5; 7 bases map to TRBD2. The CDR3 loop spans 14 amino acids. V trimming: 5 bases; J trimming: 5 bases; junction bases outside the gene matches: 8. Germline CDR1 and CDR2: MNHEY and SMNVEV (reference sequence). The CDR3 nucleotides are TGTGCCAGCAGTCGGGACCAGCGGGATGAGACCCAGTACTTC. As protein: CASSRDQRDETQYF.

This clone is a singleton in its sample. The chain joins TRBV7-2 to TRBJ2-3, with 9 bases that match TRBD2. V lost 0 bases, J lost 2 bases, and 3 bases stayed unmatched. The CDR3 totals 16 residues. Germline values: CDR1 SGHTA, CDR2 FQGNSA. The CDR3 DNA follows: TGTGCCAGCAGCTTAGCCGGCGGGGGGGCCACAGATACGCAGTATTTT. As protein: CASSLAGGGATDTQYF.

V gene TRBV7-9 combines with J gene TRBJ2-3, with D uncertain. V shed 4 bases and J shed 1 base, with 18 bases lying between them. The germline V gene encodes CDR1 SEHNR and CDR2 FQNEAQ (reference sequence). The CDR3 is 17 amino acids. The CDR3 spells CASSSLPDRPGTDTQYF. DNA for the CDR3: TGTGCCAGCAGCTCCTTACCGGACCGACCGGGCACAGATACGCAGTATTTT.

This rearrangement joins TRBV5-8 to TRBJ2-7; TRBD1 matches at 8 bases. Trimming removed 6 bases from V and 2 bases from J; junction bases left unmatched: 4. This CDR3 is built from 13 residues. Germline V gives CDR1 SGHTS, CDR2 YDEGEE. The CDR3 is CASTRTGPYEQYF. The CDR3 region has the DNA TGTGCCAGCACCCGGACAGGGCCCTACGAGCAGTACTTC.

V gene TRBV14 combines with J gene TRBJ2-5; no clear D gene. The V and J ends lost 6 bases and 5 bases respectively, with 7 bases between them. Germline values: CDR1 SGHDN, CDR2 FVKESK. CDR3 length: 11 amino acids. The CDR3 nucleotides read TGTGCCAGCAGTTTAGGGGAGACCCAGTACTTC. Its protein product is CASSLGETQYF. Supplemented by reference TRBV14 and TRBJ2-5, the full variable domain reads EAGVTQFPSHSVIEKGQTVTLRCDPISGHDNLYWYRRVMGKEIKFLLHFVKESKQDESGMPNNRFLAERTGGTYSTLKVQPAELEDSGVYFCASSLGETQYFGPGTRLLVL.

The V and J genes are TRBV27 and TRBJ2-3, with a possible D match to TRBD2 (6 bases). Germline V CDR1 and CDR2: MNHEY, SMNVEV (reference sequence). Trimming took off 2 bases at V and 4 bases at J, with 10 bases between the two ends. The CDR3 runs to 14 residues. The CDR3 nucleotides read TGTGCCAGCAGTTTACAACTAGCCGCAGATACGCAGTATTTT. It codes for CASSLQLAADTQYF.

The chain recombines TRBV28 with TRBJ1-6, with D perhaps matching TRBD1 (6 bases). Germline CDR1 reads MDHEN; CDR2 reads SYDVKM. V lost 10 bases to trimming and J lost 3 bases, with 10 bases between them. The CDR3 covers 13 residues. Written as DNA, the CDR3 is TGTGCCACCCGGGACAACTATAATTCACCCCTCCACTTT. It is translated as CATRDNYNSPLHF. Full variable domain (rest looked up from reference TRBV28 and TRBJ1-6): DVKVTQSSRYLVKRTGEKVFLECVQDMDHENMFWYRQDPGLGLRLIYFSYDVKMKEKGDIPEGYSVSREKKERFSLILESASTNQTSMYLCATRDNYNSPLHFGNGTRLTVT.

The chain uses TRBV7-9 and TRBJ1-4; D ambiguous. The V and J ends lost 2 bases and 7 bases respectively, with 5 bases between them. The CDR3 has 12 amino acids. CDR1 and CDR2 (germline): SEHNR, FQNEAQ (reference sequence). CDR3 residues: CASSLQVEKLFF. CDR3 bases: TGTGCCAGCAGCTTACAGGTTGAAAAACTGTTTTTT.